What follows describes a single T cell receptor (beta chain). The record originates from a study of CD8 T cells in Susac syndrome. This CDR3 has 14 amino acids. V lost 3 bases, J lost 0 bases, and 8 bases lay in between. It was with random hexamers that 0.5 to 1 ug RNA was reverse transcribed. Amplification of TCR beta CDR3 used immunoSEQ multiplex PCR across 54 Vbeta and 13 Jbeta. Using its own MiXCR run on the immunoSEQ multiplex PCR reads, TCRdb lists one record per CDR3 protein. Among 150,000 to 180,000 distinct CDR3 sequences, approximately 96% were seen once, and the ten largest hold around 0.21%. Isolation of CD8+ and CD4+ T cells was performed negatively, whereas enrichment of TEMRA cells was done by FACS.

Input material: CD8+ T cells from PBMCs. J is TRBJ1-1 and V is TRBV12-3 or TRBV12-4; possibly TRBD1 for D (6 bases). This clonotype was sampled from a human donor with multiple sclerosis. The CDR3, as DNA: TGTGCCAGCAGTTTCGGGGACATGAACACTGAAGCTTTCTTT. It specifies CASSFGDMNTEAFF.